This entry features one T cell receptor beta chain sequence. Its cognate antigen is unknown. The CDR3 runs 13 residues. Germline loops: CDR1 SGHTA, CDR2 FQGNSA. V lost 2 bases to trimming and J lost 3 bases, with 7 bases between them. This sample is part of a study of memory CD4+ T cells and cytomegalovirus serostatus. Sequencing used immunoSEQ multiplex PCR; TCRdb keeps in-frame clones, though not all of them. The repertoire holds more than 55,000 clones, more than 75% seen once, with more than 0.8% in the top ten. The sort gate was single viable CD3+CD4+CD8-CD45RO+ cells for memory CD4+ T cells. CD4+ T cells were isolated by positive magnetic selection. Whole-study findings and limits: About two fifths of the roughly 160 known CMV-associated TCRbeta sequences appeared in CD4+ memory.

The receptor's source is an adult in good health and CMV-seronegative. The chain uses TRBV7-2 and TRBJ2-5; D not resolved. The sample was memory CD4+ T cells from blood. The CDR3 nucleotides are TGTGCCAGCAGCTTACGAACAGAAGAGACCCAGTACTTC. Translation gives CASSLRTEETQYF.